The T cell receptor (beta chain) under discussion was sequenced for a study of OX40 agonist ivuxolimab in advanced cancers. The CDR3 is 13 residues long. CDR1 is SGHNT and CDR2 is YYREEE in the germline V gene (reference sequence). Trimming cost V 4 bases and J 3 bases, with 10 bases left between them. The data were produced by immunoSEQ multiplex PCR, yet TCRdb's version contains in-frame clones alone and is incomplete. The sample records some 86,000 clones, approximately 88% being singletons. The clonotype originates from an adult with an advanced solid tumor such as melanoma, head and neck, liver or kidney cancer. Source: CD4+ or CD8+ T cells sorted from blood, taken in a trial of the OX40 agonist ivuxolimab. The chain links TRBV5-4 to TRBJ1-1; a possible D gene is TRBD1 (5 bases). CDR3 bases: TGTGCCAGCAGCGGTCCGACAGACACTGAAGCTTTCTTT. Translation gives CASSGPTDTEAFF.